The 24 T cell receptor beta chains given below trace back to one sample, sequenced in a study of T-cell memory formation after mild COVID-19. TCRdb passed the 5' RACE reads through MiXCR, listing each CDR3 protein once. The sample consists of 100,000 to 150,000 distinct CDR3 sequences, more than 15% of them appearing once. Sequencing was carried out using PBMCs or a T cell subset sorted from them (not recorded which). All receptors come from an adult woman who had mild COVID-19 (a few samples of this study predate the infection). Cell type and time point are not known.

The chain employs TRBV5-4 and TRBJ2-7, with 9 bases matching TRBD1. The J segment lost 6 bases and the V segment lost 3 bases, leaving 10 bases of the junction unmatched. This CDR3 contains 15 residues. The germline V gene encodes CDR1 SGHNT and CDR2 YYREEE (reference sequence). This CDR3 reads CASSSYRDREGEQYF. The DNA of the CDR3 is TGTGCCAGCAGCTCGTACCGGGACAGGGAGGGCGAGCAGTACTTC.

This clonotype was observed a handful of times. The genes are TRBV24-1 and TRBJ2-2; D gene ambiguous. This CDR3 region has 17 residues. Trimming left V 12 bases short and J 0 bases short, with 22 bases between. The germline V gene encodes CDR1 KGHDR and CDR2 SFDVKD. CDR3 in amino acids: CAPARDTEPSNTGELFF. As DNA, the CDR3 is TGTGCCCCCGCTCGAGATACCGAACCCTCGAACACCGGGGAGCTGTTTTTT.

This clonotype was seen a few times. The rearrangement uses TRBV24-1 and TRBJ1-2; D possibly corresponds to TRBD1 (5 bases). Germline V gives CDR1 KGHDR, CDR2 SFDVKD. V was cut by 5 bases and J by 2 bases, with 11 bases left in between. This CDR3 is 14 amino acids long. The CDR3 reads CATSGRGANYGYTF. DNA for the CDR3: TGTGCCACCAGTGGAAGGGGCGCGAACTATGGCTACACCTTC.

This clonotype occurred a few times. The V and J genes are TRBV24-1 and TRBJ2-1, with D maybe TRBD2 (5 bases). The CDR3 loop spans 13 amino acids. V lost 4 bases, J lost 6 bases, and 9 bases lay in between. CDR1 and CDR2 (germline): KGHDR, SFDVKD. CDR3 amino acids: CATSEGVRNEQFF. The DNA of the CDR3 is TGTGCCACCAGTGAGGGAGTGCGCAATGAGCAGTTCTTC.

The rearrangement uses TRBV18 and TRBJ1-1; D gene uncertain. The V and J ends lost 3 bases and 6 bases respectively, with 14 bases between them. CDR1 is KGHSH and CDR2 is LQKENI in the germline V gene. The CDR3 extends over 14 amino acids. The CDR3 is CASSPGYVSPEAFF. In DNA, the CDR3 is TGTGCCAGCTCACCGGGCTACGTTTCCCCTGAAGCTTTCTTT.

The CDR3 DNA is TGTGCCACCAGTGATGTAGGGGGGAACACCGGGGAGCTGTTTTTT. As protein: CATSDVGGNTGELFF. V and J are TRBV24-1 and TRBJ2-2, with a possible D match to TRBD1 (6 bases). The CDR3 has 15 residues. Germline lookup yields CDR1 KGHDR and CDR2 SFDVKD. V dropped 3 bases and J dropped 1 base, with 8 bases sitting between them.

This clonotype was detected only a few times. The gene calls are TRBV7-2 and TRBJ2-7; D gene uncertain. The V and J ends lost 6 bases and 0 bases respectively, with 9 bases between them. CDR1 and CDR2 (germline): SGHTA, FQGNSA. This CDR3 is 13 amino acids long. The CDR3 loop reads CASRERSSYEQYF. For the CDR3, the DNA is TGTGCCAGCAGAGAACGCAGCTCCTACGAGCAGTACTTC.

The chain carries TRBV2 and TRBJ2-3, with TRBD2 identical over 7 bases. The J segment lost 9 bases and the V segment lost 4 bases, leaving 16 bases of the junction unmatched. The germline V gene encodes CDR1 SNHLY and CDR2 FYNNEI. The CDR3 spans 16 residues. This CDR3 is CASSGPGDYSRATQYF. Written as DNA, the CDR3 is TGTGCCAGCAGTGGACCCGGGGACTACTCACGTGCGACGCAGTATTTT.

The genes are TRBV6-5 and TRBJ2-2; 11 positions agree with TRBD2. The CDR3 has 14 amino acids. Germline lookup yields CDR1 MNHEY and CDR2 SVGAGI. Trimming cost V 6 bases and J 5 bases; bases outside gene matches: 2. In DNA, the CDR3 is TGTGCCAGCAGACCTAGCGGGAGGACCGGGGAGCTGTTTTTT. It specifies CASRPSGRTGELFF.

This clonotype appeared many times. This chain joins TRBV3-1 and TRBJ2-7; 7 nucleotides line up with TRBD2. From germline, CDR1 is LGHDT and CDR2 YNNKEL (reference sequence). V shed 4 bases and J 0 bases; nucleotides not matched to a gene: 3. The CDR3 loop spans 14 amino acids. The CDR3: CASSPGLLSYEQYF. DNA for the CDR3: TGTGCCAGCAGCCCGGGACTACTCTCCTACGAGCAGTACTTC.

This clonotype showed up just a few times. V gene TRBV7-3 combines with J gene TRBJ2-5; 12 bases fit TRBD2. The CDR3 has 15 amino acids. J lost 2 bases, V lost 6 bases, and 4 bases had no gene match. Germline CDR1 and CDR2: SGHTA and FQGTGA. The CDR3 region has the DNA TGTGCCAGCAGTGCGGGACTAGCGGGTCAAGAGACCCAGTACTTC. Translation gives CASSAGLAGQETQYF.

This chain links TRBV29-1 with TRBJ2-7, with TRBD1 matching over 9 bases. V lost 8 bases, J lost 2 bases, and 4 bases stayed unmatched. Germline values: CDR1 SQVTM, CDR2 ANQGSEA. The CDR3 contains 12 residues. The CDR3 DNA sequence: TGCAGCTTCCGGGACAGGGCCTACGAGCAGTACTTC. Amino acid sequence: CSFRDRAYEQYF.

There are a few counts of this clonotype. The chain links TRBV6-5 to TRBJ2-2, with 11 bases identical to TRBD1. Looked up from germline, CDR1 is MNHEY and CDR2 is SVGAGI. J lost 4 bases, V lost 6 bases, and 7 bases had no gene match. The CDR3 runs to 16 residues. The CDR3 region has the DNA TGTGCCAGCAGAAGAGCCGGGACAGGGGGCACCGGGGAGCTGTTTTTT. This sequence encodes CASRRAGTGGTGELFF.

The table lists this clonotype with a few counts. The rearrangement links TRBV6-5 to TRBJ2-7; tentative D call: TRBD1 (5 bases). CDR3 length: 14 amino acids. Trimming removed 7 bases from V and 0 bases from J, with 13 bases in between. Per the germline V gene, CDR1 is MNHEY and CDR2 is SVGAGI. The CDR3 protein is CASTPRQGSYEQYF. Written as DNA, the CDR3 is TGTGCCAGCACCCCCCGGCAGGGCTCCTACGAGCAGTACTTC.

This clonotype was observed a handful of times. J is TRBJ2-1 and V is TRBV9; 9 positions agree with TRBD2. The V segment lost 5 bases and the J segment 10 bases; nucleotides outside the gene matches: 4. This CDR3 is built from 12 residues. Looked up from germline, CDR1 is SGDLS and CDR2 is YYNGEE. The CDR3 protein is CASRGAGGEQFF. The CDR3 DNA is TGTGCCAGCAGAGGAGCGGGAGGAGAGCAGTTCTTC.

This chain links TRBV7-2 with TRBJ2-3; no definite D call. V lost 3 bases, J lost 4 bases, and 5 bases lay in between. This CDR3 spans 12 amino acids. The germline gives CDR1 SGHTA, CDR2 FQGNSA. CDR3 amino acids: CASSFNADTQYF. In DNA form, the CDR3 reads TGTGCCAGCAGCTTTAACGCAGATACGCAGTATTTT.

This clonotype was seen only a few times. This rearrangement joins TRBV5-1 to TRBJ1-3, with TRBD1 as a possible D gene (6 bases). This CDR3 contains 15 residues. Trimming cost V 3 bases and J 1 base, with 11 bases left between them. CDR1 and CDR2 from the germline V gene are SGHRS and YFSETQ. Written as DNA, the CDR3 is TGCGCCAGCAGCTCTGGAGGGGGGTCTGGAAACACCATATATTTT. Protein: CASSSGGGSGNTIYF.

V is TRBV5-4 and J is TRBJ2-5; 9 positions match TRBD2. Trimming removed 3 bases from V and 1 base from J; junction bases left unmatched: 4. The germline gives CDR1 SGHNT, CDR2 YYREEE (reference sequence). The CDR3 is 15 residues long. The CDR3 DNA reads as TGTGCCAGCAGCTCAGCGGGGGGACTCCAAGAGACCCAGTACTTC. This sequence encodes CASSSAGGLQETQYF.

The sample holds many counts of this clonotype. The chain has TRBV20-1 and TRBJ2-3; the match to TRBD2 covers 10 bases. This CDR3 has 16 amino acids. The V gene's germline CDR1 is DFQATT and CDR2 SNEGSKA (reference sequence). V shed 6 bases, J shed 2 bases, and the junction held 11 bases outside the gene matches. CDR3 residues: CSAAGASGSATDTQYF. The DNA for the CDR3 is TGCAGTGCCGCCGGGGCTAGCGGGAGTGCCACAGATACGCAGTATTTT.

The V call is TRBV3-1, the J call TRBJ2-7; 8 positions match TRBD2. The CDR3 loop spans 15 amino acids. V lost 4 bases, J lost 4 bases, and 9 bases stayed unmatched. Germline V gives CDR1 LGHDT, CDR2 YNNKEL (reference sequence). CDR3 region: CASSPYWSGGYEQYF. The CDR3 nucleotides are TGTGCCAGCAGCCCCTACTGGAGCGGGGGTTACGAGCAGTACTTC.

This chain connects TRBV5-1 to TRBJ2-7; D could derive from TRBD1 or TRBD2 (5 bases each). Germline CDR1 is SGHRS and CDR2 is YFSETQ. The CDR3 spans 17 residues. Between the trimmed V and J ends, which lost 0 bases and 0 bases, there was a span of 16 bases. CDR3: CASSLVSVGTTSYEQYF. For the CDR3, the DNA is TGCGCCAGCAGCTTGGTGTCCGTCGGGACCACCTCCTACGAGCAGTACTTC.

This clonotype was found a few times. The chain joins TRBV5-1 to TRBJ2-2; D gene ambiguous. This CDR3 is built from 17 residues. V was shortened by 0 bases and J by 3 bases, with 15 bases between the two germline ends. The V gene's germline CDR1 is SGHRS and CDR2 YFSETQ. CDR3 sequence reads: CASSLEPLGRYTGELFF. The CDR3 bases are TGCGCCAGCAGCTTGGAGCCTTTGGGCAGATACACCGGGGAGCTGTTTTTT.

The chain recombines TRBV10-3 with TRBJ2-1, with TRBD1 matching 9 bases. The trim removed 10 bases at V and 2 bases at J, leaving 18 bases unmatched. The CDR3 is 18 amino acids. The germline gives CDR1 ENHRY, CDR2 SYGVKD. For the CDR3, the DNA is TGTGCCACAGGGGGGACAGGGACTCCCCTGACCCCCTACAATGAGCAGTTCTTC. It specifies CATGGTGTPLTPYNEQFF.

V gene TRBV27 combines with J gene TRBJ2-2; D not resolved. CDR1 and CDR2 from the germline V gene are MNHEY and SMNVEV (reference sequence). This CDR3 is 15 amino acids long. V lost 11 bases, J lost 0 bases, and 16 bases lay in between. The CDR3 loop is CASRIQPPNTGELFF. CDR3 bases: TGTGCCTCCAGGATCCAGCCCCCGAACACCGGGGAGCTGTTTTTT.